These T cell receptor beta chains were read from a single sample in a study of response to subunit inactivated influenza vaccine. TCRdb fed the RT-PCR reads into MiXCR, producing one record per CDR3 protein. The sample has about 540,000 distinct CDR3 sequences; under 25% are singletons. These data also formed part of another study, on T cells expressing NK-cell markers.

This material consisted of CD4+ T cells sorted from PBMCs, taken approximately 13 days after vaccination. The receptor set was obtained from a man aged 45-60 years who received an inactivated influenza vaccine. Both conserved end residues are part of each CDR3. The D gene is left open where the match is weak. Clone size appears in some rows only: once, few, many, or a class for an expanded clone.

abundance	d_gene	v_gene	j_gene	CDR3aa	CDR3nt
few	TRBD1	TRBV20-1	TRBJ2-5	CSADRQGQETQYF	TGCAGTGCAGACAGACAGGGCCAAGAGACCCAGTACTTC
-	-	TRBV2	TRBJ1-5	CASSEAARDQPQHF	TGTGCCAGCAGTGAAGCAGCAAGGGATCAGCCCCAGCATTTT
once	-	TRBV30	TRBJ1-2	CACLGLGYGYTF	TGTGCCTGTCTAGGGTTAGGCTATGGCTACACCTTC
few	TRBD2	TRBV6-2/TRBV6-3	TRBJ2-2	CASNLRPGGDTGELFF	TGTGCCAGCAACTTACGTCCGGGAGGCGACACCGGGGAGCTGTTTTTT
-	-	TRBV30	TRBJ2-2	CAWIGYQYTGELFF	TGTGCCTGGATCGGGTATCAATACACCGGGGAGCTGTTTTTT
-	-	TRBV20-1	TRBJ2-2	CSASPPQRANTGELFF	TGCAGTGCTAGTCCTCCGCAGAGAGCGAACACCGGGGAGCTGTTTTTT
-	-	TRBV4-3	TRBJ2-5	CASSQERGRQTQYF	TGCGCCAGCAGCCAAGAACGAGGGAGGCAGACCCAGTACTTC
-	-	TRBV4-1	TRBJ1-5	CASSQGNDLSNQPQHF	TGCGCCAGCAGCCAAGGGAATGACCTAAGCAATCAGCCCCAGCATTTT
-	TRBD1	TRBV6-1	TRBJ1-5	CASEDRYRNQPQHF	TGTGCCAGCGAGGACAGGTATCGCAATCAGCCCCAGCATTTT
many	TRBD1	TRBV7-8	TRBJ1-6	CASSWRRTGDSPLHF	TGTGCCAGCAGCTGGAGGAGGACAGGGGATTCACCCCTCCACTTT
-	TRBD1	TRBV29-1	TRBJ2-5	CSVKTGVETQYF	TGCAGCGTCAAGACAGGGGTAGAGACCCAGTACTTC
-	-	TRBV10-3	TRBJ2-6	CALCSLGVRYSGANVLTF	TGTGCCCTCTGTAGCCTGGGCGTACGATACTCTGGGGCCAACGTCCTGACTTTC
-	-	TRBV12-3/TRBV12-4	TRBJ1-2	CASMRGNYGYTF	TGTGCCAGCATGCGGGGAAACTATGGCTACACCTTC
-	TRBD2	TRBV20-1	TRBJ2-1	CSAGQGSGGGPEQFF	TGCAGTGCCGGGCAAGGGAGCGGGGGGGGGCCTGAGCAGTTCTTC
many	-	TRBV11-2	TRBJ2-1	CASSLDLGAREQFF	TGTGCCAGCAGCTTAGACCTGGGCGCAAGGGAGCAGTTCTTC
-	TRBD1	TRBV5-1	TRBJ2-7	CASSLRTGGFSYEQYF	TGCGCCAGCAGCTTAAGGACAGGGGGCTTCTCCTACGAGCAGTACTTC
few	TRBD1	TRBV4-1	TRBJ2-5	CASSQGDSQETQYF	TGCGCCAGCAGCCAAGGGGACAGTCAAGAGACCCAGTACTTC
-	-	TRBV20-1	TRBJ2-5	CSAVSGAETQYF	TGCAGTGCAGTATCGGGGGCGGAGACCCAGTACTTC
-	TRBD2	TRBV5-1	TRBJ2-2	CASSTSGGASGELFF	TGCGCCAGCAGTACTAGCGGGGGGGCCTCCGGGGAGCTGTTTTTT
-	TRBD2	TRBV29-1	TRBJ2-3	CSVEEWTSGGADTQYF	TGCAGCGTTGAAGAATGGACTAGCGGGGGGGCAGATACGCAGTATTTT
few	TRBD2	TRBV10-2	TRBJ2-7	CASKRLAGGPYEQYF	TGCGCCAGCAAGCGACTAGCGGGGGGGCCTTACGAGCAGTACTTC
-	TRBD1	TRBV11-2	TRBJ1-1	CASSLENRGTEAFF	TGTGCCAGCAGCTTAGAGAACAGGGGAACTGAAGCTTTCTTT
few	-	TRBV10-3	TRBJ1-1	CAISDQQIMNTEAFF	TGTGCCATCAGTGATCAGCAGATAATGAACACTGAAGCTTTCTTT
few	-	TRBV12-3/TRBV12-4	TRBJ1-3	CASSLSGIGNTIYF	TGTGCCAGCAGTTTATCGGGGATTGGAAACACCATATATTTT
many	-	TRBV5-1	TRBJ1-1	CASSLDPVGGTEAFF	TGCGCCAGCAGCCTAGACCCGGTCGGGGGCACTGAAGCTTTCTTT
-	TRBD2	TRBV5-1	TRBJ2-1	CASTPLAGAYYNEQFF	TGCGCCAGCACCCCACTAGCGGGAGCTTACTACAATGAGCAGTTCTTC
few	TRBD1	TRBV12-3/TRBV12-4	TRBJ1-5	CASRDTGGTQPQHF	TGTGCCAGCAGGGATACAGGGGGCACGCAGCCCCAGCATTTT
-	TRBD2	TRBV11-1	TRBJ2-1	CASSLVASGKTRSYNEQFF	TGTGCCAGCAGCTTAGTGGCTAGCGGAAAAACGCGCTCCTACAATGAGCAGTTCTTC
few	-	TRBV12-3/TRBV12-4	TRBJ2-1	CASSPGGGYNEQFF	TGTGCCAGCAGCCCAGGGGGAGGCTACAATGAGCAGTTCTTC
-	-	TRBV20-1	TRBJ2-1	CSAIASSSYNEQFF	TGCAGTGCTATAGCGTCGAGCTCCTACAATGAGCAGTTCTTC
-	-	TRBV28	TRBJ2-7	CASSPGPRYATQQYF	TGTGCCAGCAGTCCGGGGCCCAGATACGCTACGCAGCAGTACTTC
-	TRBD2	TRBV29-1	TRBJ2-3	CSGTGTSVSDTQYF	TGCAGCGGAACTGGGACTAGCGTTTCAGATACGCAGTATTTT
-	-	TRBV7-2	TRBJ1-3	CASSTLSGSGNTIYF	TGTGCCAGCAGCACTCTATCCGGGTCTGGAAACACCATATATTTT
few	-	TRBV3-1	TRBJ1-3	CASTPDRLPGNTIYF	TGTGCCAGCACCCCAGACCGACTTCCCGGAAACACCATATATTTT
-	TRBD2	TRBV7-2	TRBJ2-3	CASSLPGGLAGLDTQYF	TGTGCCAGCAGCTTACCAGGAGGACTAGCGGGATTGGATACGCAGTATTTT
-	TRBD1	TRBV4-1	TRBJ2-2	CASSRGTGSNTGELFF	TGCGCCAGCAGCCGCGGGACAGGGAGTAACACCGGGGAGCTGTTTTTT
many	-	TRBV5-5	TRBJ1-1	CASSFQTVPPEAFF	TGTGCCAGCAGCTTCCAGACAGTCCCCCCCGAAGCTTTCTTT
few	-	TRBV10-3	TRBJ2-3	CAISGDASTDTQYF	TGTGCCATCAGTGGTGATGCTAGCACAGATACGCAGTATTTT
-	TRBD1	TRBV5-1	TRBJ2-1	CASSLGGTGPYNEQFF	TGCGCCAGCAGCTTGGGTGGGACAGGGCCCTACAATGAGCAGTTCTTC
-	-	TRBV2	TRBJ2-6	CASSDRVSGANVLTF	TGTGCCAGCAGTGATAGGGTATCCGGGGCCAACGTCCTGACTTTC
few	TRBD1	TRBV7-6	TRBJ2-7	CASSLGPRQGPYEQYF	TGTGCCAGCAGTCTAGGGCCGAGACAGGGACCCTACGAGCAGTACTTC
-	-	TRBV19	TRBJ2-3	CASSVLASTDTQYF	TGTGCCAGTAGCGTACTGGCCAGCACAGATACGCAGTATTTT
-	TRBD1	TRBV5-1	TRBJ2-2	CASSLIWDSANPGELFF	TGCGCCAGCAGCTTGATCTGGGACAGCGCGAACCCCGGGGAGCTGTTTTTT
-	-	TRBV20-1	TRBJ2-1	CSARGHINEQFF	TGCAGTGCACGCGGGCATATCAATGAGCAGTTCTTC
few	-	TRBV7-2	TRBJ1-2	CASSQGTNANYGYTF	TGTGCCAGCAGCCAAGGGACAAACGCTAACTATGGCTACACCTTC
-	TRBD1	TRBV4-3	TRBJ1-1	CASSQAGTGNGVEGAFF	TGCGCCAGCAGCCAAGCCGGGACAGGGAATGGAGTGGAGGGGGCTTTCTTT
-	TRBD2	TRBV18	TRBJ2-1	CASSQTSAQYNEQFF	TGTGCCAGCTCCCAGACTAGCGCCCAATACAATGAGCAGTTCTTC
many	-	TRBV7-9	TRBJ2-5	CASSQTRVGETQYF	TGTGCCAGCAGCCAGACCCGGGTTGGAGAGACCCAGTACTTC
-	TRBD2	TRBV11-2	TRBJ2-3	CASSLGSAGGGGTDTQYF	TGTGCCAGCAGCTTAGGGTCAGCGGGAGGGGGGGGCACAGATACGCAGTATTTT
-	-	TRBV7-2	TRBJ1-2	CASSSISGYTF	TGTGCCAGCAGCTCGATTTCTGGCTACACCTTC
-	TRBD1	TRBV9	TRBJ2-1	CASSARGSGNEQFF	TGTGCCAGCAGCGCCAGGGGGAGTGGCAATGAGCAGTTCTTC
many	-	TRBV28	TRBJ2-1	CASTTSRGASYNEQFF	TGTGCCAGCACCACCTCCCGGGGGGCCTCCTACAATGAGCAGTTCTTC
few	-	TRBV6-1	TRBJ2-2	CASQTTNTGELFF	TGTGCCAGCCAGACGACGAACACCGGGGAGCTGTTTTTT
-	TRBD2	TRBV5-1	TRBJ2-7	CASSPAGGSHYEQYF	TGCGCCAGCAGCCCGGCAGGCGGGAGTCACTACGAGCAGTACTTC
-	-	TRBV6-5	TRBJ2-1	CASSYLGDHYNEQFF	TGTGCCAGCAGTTACTTGGGGGATCATTACAATGAGCAGTTCTTC